The 6 T cell receptor beta chains in this list originate from one sample, sequenced in a study of blood T cell repertoires in COVID-19. TCRdb's copy holds only in-frame clones and misses some; the assay was immunoSEQ multiplex PCR. The table records 40,000 to 50,000 clones, 70% to 90% of them present only once. Sequencing was performed on peripheral blood. The receptors originated from a human donor in a cohort sampled during active COVID-19. The donor label of this sample is uncertain.

The rearrangement joins TRBV10-3 to TRBJ1-2; the D gene is possibly TRBD1 (5 bases). The V end was cut by 10 bases, the J end by 7 bases, with 22 bases between. The CDR3 is 14 residues long. Germline lookup yields CDR1 ENHRY and CDR2 SYGVKD. This CDR3 reads CATIAVAGRSGYTF. CDR3 coding DNA: TGTGCCACCATCGCAGTTGCAGGGAGGAGTGGCTACACCTTC.

The chain employs TRBV11-2 and TRBJ2-7, with D unresolved. Per germline, CDR1 SGHAT and CDR2 FQNNGV. There are 11 residues in the CDR3. Deletions cut 4 bases from V and 7 bases from J, with 8 bases between. CDR3 region: CASSSHSEQYF. Written as DNA, the CDR3 is TGTGCCAGCAGCTCCCACTCTGAGCAGTACTTC.

This sequence joins TRBV10-1 and TRBJ2-3, with 7 bases identical to TRBD2. In germline, CDR1 is WNHNN, CDR2 SYGVQD (reference sequence). V shed 10 bases and J 2 bases; nucleotides not matched to a gene: 12. This CDR3 has 15 residues. This chain's CDR3 is CATGRGSNSTDTQYF. CDR3 nucleotide sequence: TGCGCCACAGGCCGCGGGAGCAATTCCACAGATACGCAGTATTTT.

The gene calls are TRBV5-5 and TRBJ1-1; 11 nucleotides agree with TRBD1. CDR1 and CDR2 from the germline V gene are SGHKS and YYEKEE (reference sequence). Trimming took 4 bases from V and 3 from J; bases not matched to a gene: 5. The CDR3 is made up of 15 amino acids. The CDR3 is CASSTGTGGYTEAFF. The CDR3 coding sequence is TGTGCCAGCAGCACAGGGACAGGGGGATACACTGAAGCTTTCTTT.

The chain uses TRBV6-5 and TRBJ1-3; the D gene is possibly TRBD1 (6 bases). This CDR3 region has 12 residues. The V and J ends lost 6 bases and 14 bases respectively, with 17 bases between them. From germline, CDR1 is MNHEY and CDR2 SVGAGI. For the CDR3, the DNA is TGTGCCAGCAGACCCCCGCAGGGGTCCTTATATTTT. It is translated as CASRPPQGSLYF.

The chain couples TRBV29-1 to TRBJ1-1; a weak D match, TRBD1 (5 bases). Looked up from germline, CDR1 is SQVTM and CDR2 is ANQGSEA. The CDR3 length is 12 residues. V was pared by 7 bases and J by 4 bases, with 13 bases between. This chain's CDR3 is CSANPGGTEAFF. Written as DNA, the CDR3 is TGCAGCGCCAATCCGGGGGGCACTGAAGCTTTCTTT.